The 13 T cell receptor beta chains below all came from one sample that was sequenced in a study of blood T cell repertoires in COVID-19. The data were produced by immunoSEQ multiplex PCR, yet TCRdb's version contains in-frame clones alone and is incomplete. Among some 150,000 clones listed, almost 80% were seen once. Sequences were obtained from PBMCs or T cells enriched from blood (not recorded which). Receptors were obtained from a woman in her fifties or sixties who had recovered from COVID-19.

V usage is TRBV6-5 and J usage is TRBJ2-4, with D possibly being TRBD2 (5 bases). CDR1 and CDR2 (germline): MNHEY, SVGAGI. CDR3 length: 11 amino acids. Trimming took 7 bases from V and 8 from J, leaving 9 bases between them. CDR3 residues: CASTTRDIQYF. The DNA of the CDR3 is TGTGCCAGCACGACGAGGGACATTCAGTACTTC.

The chain combines TRBV27 with TRBJ2-3; 7 nucleotides align to TRBD1. CDR3 length: 15 residues. Germline trimming cut 2 bases from V and 2 bases from J; bases unmatched to any gene: 4. Germline assignment: CDR1 MNHEY and CDR2 SMNVEV (reference sequence). The CDR3 coding sequence is TGTGCCAGCAGTTTACCGGGACAGCCCACAGATACGCAGTATTTT. It specifies CASSLPGQPTDTQYF.

The chain employs TRBV10-2 and TRBJ2-7, with 7 bases aligning to TRBD1. The length of the CDR3 is 15 residues. The V gene's germline CDR1 is WSHSY and CDR2 SAAADI. Trimming took 6 bases from V and 0 from J; bases not matched to a gene: 8. In DNA form, the CDR3 reads TGCGCCAGCAGCGGTAACAGGGGTGGCTCCTACGAGCAGTACTTC. Translating gives CASSGNRGGSYEQYF.

The chain links TRBV5-1 to TRBJ1-3, with 8 bases lining up with TRBD1. Germline CDR1 SGHRS, CDR2 YFSETQ. This CDR3 region has 16 residues. J gave up 0 bases and V 4 bases, and 6 bases lay outside the gene matches. CDR3: CASSEDRVYSGNTIYF. The CDR3 DNA is TGCGCCAGCAGCGAGGACAGGGTTTACTCTGGAAACACCATATATTTT. Full variable domain (remainder filled in from reference TRBV5-1 and TRBJ1-3): KAGVTQTPRYLIKTRGQQVTLSCSPISGHRSVSWYQQTPGQGLQFLFEYFSETQRNKGNFPGRFSGRQFSNSRSEMNVSTLELGDSALYLCASSEDRVYSGNTIYFGEGSWLTVV.

The gene calls are TRBV3-1 (or the pseudogene TRBV3-2) and TRBJ2-7, with unresolved D. The germline V gene has CDR1 LGHDT and CDR2 YNNKEL (reference sequence). V gave up 1 base and J gave up 5 bases, with 15 bases separating them. The CDR3 consists of 15 residues. DNA of the CDR3: TGTGCCAGCAGCCAAGTAAAGGAGAACCACCACGAGCAGTACTTC. Amino acid sequence: CASSQVKENHHEQYF.

The chain links TRBV7-9 to TRBJ2-1, with 10 bases matching TRBD2. J was trimmed by 3 bases and V by 4 bases; bases with no gene match: 3. Germline CDR1 and CDR2: SEHNR and FQNEAQ (reference sequence). CDR3 length: 15 residues. CDR3 bases: TGTGCCAGCAGCTCCTCTAGCGGGGGCTACAATGAGCAGTTCTTC. Translated, it gives CASSSSSGGYNEQFF. Supplemented by reference TRBV7-9 and TRBJ2-1, the full variable domain reads DTGVSQNPRHKITKRGQNVTFRCDPISEHNRLYWYRQTLGQGPEFLTYFQNEAQLEKSRLLSDRFSAERPKGSFSTLEIQRTEQGDSAMYLCASSSSSGGYNEQFFGPGTRLTVL.

The chain uses TRBV12-3 or TRBV12-4 and TRBJ2-7; 8 nucleotides line up with TRBD1. Trimming removed 2 bases from V and 7 bases from J; junction bases left unmatched: 4. This CDR3 has 13 amino acids. CDR3 sequence reads: CASSLQGASEQYF. The CDR3 DNA sequence: TGTGCCAGCAGTTTACAGGGGGCTTCAGAGCAGTACTTC.

Written as DNA, the CDR3 is TGTGCCAGCAGTTTCCTCCGTAACACTGAAGCTTTCTTT. Protein sequence: CASSFLRNTEAFF. The gene calls are TRBV6-5 and TRBJ1-1; D gene uncertain. Germline V CDR1 and CDR2: MNHEY, SVGAGI. The CDR3 runs to 13 residues. Trimming removed 4 bases from V and 2 bases from J, with 8 bases in between.

The J gene is TRBJ2-7, the V gene TRBV29-1; 7 bases are a match to TRBD1. Germline loops: CDR1 SQVTM, CDR2 ANQGSEA. This CDR3 has 12 amino acids. With V trimmed by 7 bases and J by 2 bases, 5 bases remained unmatched. CDR3 residues: CSGRDRAYEQYF. DNA for the CDR3: TGCAGCGGCCGGGACAGAGCCTACGAGCAGTACTTC.

This clone was seen more than once but under ten times. The rearrangement uses TRBV2 and TRBJ2-5; TRBD2 might be the D (6 bases). V was shortened by 3 bases and J by 1 base, with 12 bases between the two germline ends. The CDR3 runs to 15 residues. Germline CDR1 is SNHLY and CDR2 is FYNNEI. Here the CDR3 DNA reads TGTGCCAGCAGTGACGGTCGGGGGTTCCAAGAGACCCAGTACTTC. It translates to CASSDGRGFQETQYF.

The chain uses TRBV18 and TRBJ1-4; D uncertain. This CDR3 is 15 amino acids long. Germline V lookup: CDR1 KGHSH, CDR2 LQKENI. The V end was cut by 3 bases, the J end by 0 bases, with 8 bases between. The CDR3 loop reads CASSPQDATNEKLFF. Here the CDR3 DNA reads TGTGCCAGCTCACCTCAGGATGCAACTAATGAAAAACTGTTTTTT.

This clone appeared once. The V and J genes are TRBV3-1 (or the pseudogene TRBV3-2) and TRBJ1-3; weak D call: TRBD1 (5 bases). Trimming shortened V by 4 bases and J by 0 bases, and 7 bases separated the two germline ends. CDR1 is LGHDT and CDR2 is YNNKEL in the germline V gene (reference sequence). The CDR3 runs 14 residues. CDR3 residues: CASSRDSSGNTIYF. The CDR3 DNA is TGTGCCAGCAGCCGTGACAGCTCTGGAAACACCATATATTTT.

The chain employs TRBV18 and TRBJ1-2, with D possibly matching TRBD1 (5 bases). Germline-derived CDR1 and CDR2 are KGHSH and LQKENI. The CDR3 runs 13 residues. V lost 3 bases and J 7 bases, leaving 12 bases between the germline ends. CDR3 residues: CASSPRGLSGYTF. The CDR3 nucleotides read TGTGCCAGCTCACCGCGGGGCCTCAGTGGCTACACCTTC. The full variable domain, rest sourced from reference TRBV18 and TRBJ1-2, is NAGVMQNPRHLVRRRGQEARLRCSPMKGHSHVYWYRQLPEEGLKFMVYLQKENIIDESGMPKERFSAEFPKEGPSILRIQQVVRGDSAAYFCASSPRGLSGYTFGSGTRLTVV.